The 24 T cell receptor beta chains listed next were all sequenced from one sample in a study of blood T cell repertoires in COVID-19. Clones were read by immunoSEQ multiplex PCR, and TCRdb kept only the in-frame ones, dropping some. The sample includes 350,000 to 450,000 clones, around nine tenths of them seen just once. Sequencing used peripheral blood. Source of these receptors: a human donor in a cohort sampled during active COVID-19.

The V gene is TRBV7-2, the J gene TRBJ1-2, with TRBD1 identical over 7 bases. Germline CDR1 and CDR2: SGHTA and FQGNSA. The CDR3 extends over 14 amino acids. The V and J ends lost 5 bases and 4 bases, in that order; junction bases with no gene match: 7. Here the CDR3 DNA reads TGTGCCAGCAGCGAGTCCCAGGGGGTCTATGGCTACACCTTC. Translation gives CASSESQGVYGYTF.

This chain links TRBV28 with TRBJ2-7; a possible D gene is TRBD2 (5 bases). Trimming removed 5 bases at V and 5 bases at J, with 13 bases between. CDR1 is MDHEN and CDR2 is SYDVKM in the germline V gene. The CDR3 length is 13 residues. The CDR3 loop reads CASSGESPDEQYF. The CDR3 region has the DNA TGTGCCAGCAGTGGGGAGTCTCCCGACGAGCAGTACTTC.

J is TRBJ2-4 and V is TRBV5-4, with D possibly being TRBD2 (7 bases). CDR1 is SGHNT and CDR2 is YYREEE in the germline V gene (reference sequence). The CDR3 is 14 amino acids. V lost 1 base, J lost 6 bases, and 11 bases lay in between. The DNA of the CDR3 is TGTGCCAGCAGCTTGCGGGGGGCACGAAACATTCAGTACTTC. It is translated as CASSLRGARNIQYF.

This clone was seen once. CDR3 sequence (DNA): TGTGCCAGCAGCCAGGGGCGACAGAATGAAAAACTGTTTTTT. It specifies CASSQGRQNEKLFF. The J gene is TRBJ1-4, the V gene TRBV6-2 or TRBV6-3; D is perhaps TRBD1 (6 bases). Per the germline V gene, CDR1 is MNHEY and CDR2 is SVGEGT. V shed 6 bases and J shed 5 bases, with 13 bases lying between them. The CDR3 length is 14 residues.

This clone was counted a single time. V gene TRBV2 combines with J gene TRBJ1-4; TRBD1 matches 7 bases. CDR3 length: 14 amino acids. Trimming cost V 6 bases and J 7 bases; bases outside gene matches: 8. Per germline, CDR1 SNHLY and CDR2 FYNNEI. The CDR3 sequence is CASRDGTDTEKLFF. The DNA for the CDR3 is TGTGCCAGCAGAGACGGGACAGACACTGAAAAACTGTTTTTT.

The chain links TRBV19 to TRBJ2-5; 10 positions match TRBD2. Germline assignment: CDR1 LNHDA and CDR2 SQIVND (reference sequence). The CDR3 extends over 17 amino acids. V lost 5 bases to trimming and J lost 2 bases; unmatched junction nucleotides: 11. This CDR3 is CASSGLAGATVQETQYF. For the CDR3, the DNA is TGTGCCAGTAGTGGTCTAGCGGGGGCTACCGTACAAGAGACCCAGTACTTC.

This chain joins TRBV21-1 and TRBJ2-7; the table's D gene call, TRBD1, was not cross checked with the DNA. TRBV21-1 is reported as a pseudogene. The CDR3 covers 16 residues. The CDR3 nucleotides are TGTGCCAGCAGAATCCCCCGGCCGGGACAGCTCTACGAGCAGTACTTC. This translates into CASRIPRPGQLYEQYF.

The genes are TRBV2 and TRBJ1-4; possibly TRBD1 for D (6 bases). Deletions cut 1 base from V and 6 bases from J, with 12 bases between. Germline-derived CDR1 and CDR2 are SNHLY and FYNNEI. The CDR3 runs 15 residues. Written as DNA, the CDR3 is TGTGCCAGCAGTGAAGATCAGGGGAACTATGAAAAACTGTTTTTT. Encoded protein: CASSEDQGNYEKLFF.

This chain links TRBV9 with TRBJ2-3, with 10 bases matching TRBD2. V gave up 0 bases and J gave up 0 bases; unmatched junction bases: 4. This CDR3 has 17 residues. Germline CDR1 and CDR2: SGDLS and YYNGEE. This CDR3 is CASSVGPSGSSTDTQYF. As DNA, the CDR3 is TGTGCCAGCAGCGTAGGGCCTAGCGGGAGCAGCACAGATACGCAGTATTTT.

J is TRBJ1-2 and V is TRBV15; 7 bases are shared with TRBD1. CDR1 is LNHNV and CDR2 is YYDKDF in the germline V gene (reference sequence). This CDR3 is 12 amino acids long. V gave up 4 bases and J gave up 5 bases; unmatched junction bases: 1. This CDR3 is CATSMTGYGYTF. In nucleotides, the CDR3 is TGTGCCACCAGCATGACAGGGTATGGCTACACCTTC.

This rearrangement joins TRBV6-5 to TRBJ2-5, with D perhaps TRBD1 (7 bases). This CDR3 contains 14 residues. Germline CDR1 is MNHEY and CDR2 is SVGAGI. The ends were cut back, 6 bases at V and 4 bases at J, with 15 bases in the middle. CDR3 sequence (DNA): TGTGCCAGCAGCCTAAGACAGGGAGGAGAGACCCAGTACTTC. It is translated as CASSLRQGGETQYF.

The V and J genes are TRBV6-2 or TRBV6-3 and TRBJ1-6; the D is unclear. The CDR3 extends over 15 amino acids. Per germline, CDR1 MNHEY and CDR2 SVGEGT. The V gene lost 0 bases and the J gene lost 13 bases, with 16 bases spanning the gap. The CDR3 here is CASSYSGRSLNPLHF. In nucleotides, the CDR3 is TGTGCCAGCAGTTACTCGGGGAGGTCTCTAAATCCCCTCCACTTT.

This clone has a handful of counts. The V and J genes are TRBV28 and TRBJ1-4, with no clear D. Germline V CDR1 and CDR2: MDHEN, SYDVKM. The V end was cut by 7 bases, the J end by 4 bases, with 13 bases between. CDR3 length: 14 amino acids. The CDR3, as DNA: TGTGCCAGCACCTCCGGGTTATTTAATGAAAAACTGTTTTTT. It translates to CASTSGLFNEKLFF.

The chain combines TRBV7-3 with TRBJ2-3; TRBD2 matches at 11 bases. V lost 3 bases and J lost 5; bases outside the gene matches: 7. The CDR3 runs to 16 residues. Per the germline V gene, CDR1 is SGHTA and CDR2 is FQGTGA. CDR3 amino acids: CASSLGLAGGIDTQYF. CDR3 nucleotide sequence: TGTGCCAGCAGCTTGGGGCTAGCGGGAGGAATAGATACGCAGTATTTT. Drawing the rest from reference TRBV7-3 and TRBJ2-3, the complete variable domain is GAGVSQTPSNKVTEKGKYVELRCDPISGHTALYWYRQSLGQGPEFLIYFQGTGAADDSGLPNDRFFAVRPEGSVSTLKIQRTERGDSAVYLCASSLGLAGGIDTQYFGPGTRLTVL.

The V call is TRBV5-1, the J call TRBJ2-7, with D perhaps matching TRBD2 (5 bases). V lost 0 bases and J lost 5, with 27 bases in between. This CDR3 comprises 19 residues. Germline assignment: CDR1 SGHRS and CDR2 YFSETQ. CDR3 bases: TGCGCCAGCAGCTTGGGCCCGGCGGTAGGACTGCCCCCTTTAGACGAGCAGTACTTC. Protein product: CASSLGPAVGLPPLDEQYF.

This chain uses TRBV2 with TRBJ2-5; 11 nucleotides match TRBD1. CDR3 length: 16 residues. Per germline, CDR1 SNHLY and CDR2 FYNNEI. V shed 6 bases and J 1 base; nucleotides not matched to a gene: 7. The CDR3 DNA is TGTGCCAGCAGGGAGGGGACAGGGGGGATCCAAGAGACCCAGTACTTC. It is translated as CASREGTGGIQETQYF. The full variable domain, rest sourced from reference TRBV2 and TRBJ2-5, is EPEVTQTPSHQVTQMGQEVILRCVPISNHLYFYWYRQILGQKVEFLVSFYNNEISEKSEIFDDQFSVERPDGSNFTLKIRSTKLEDSAMYFCASREGTGGIQETQYFGPGTRLLVL.

The J gene is TRBJ1-2, the V gene TRBV19; 7 bases align to TRBD1. This CDR3 is built from 16 residues. Germline trimming cut 4 bases from V and 4 bases from J; bases unmatched to any gene: 12. Per the germline V gene, CDR1 is LNHDA and CDR2 is SQIVND (reference sequence). The DNA of the CDR3 is TGTGCCAGTAGTACCCAAGGACAGGACGGAGGCTATGGCTACACCTTC. This translates into CASSTQGQDGGYGYTF.

The V gene is TRBV19, the J gene TRBJ1-4, with D possibly being TRBD1 (6 bases). The length of the CDR3 is 15 residues. Germline V gene sequence: CDR1 LNHDA, CDR2 SQIVND (reference sequence). With 1 base removed from V and 2 bases from J, the gap between germline ends came to 8 bases. Here the CDR3 reads CASSIAGDTNEKLFF. In nucleotides, the CDR3 is TGTGCCAGTAGTATAGCAGGGGATACTAATGAAAAACTGTTTTTT.

The chain joins TRBV9 to TRBJ2-5; 13 bases agree with TRBD2. V lost 3 bases to trimming and J lost 7 bases; unmatched junction nucleotides: 15. The germline gives CDR1 SGDLS, CDR2 YYNGEE. CDR3 length: 18 amino acids. The CDR3 DNA follows: TGTGCCAGCAGCGAGGGGATCACTAGCGGGGGGGCCTTTGGGACCCAGTACTTC. It is translated as CASSEGITSGGAFGTQYF. Complete variable domain (other parts from reference TRBV9 and TRBJ2-5): DSGVTQTPKHLITATGQRVTLRCSPRSGDLSVYWYQQSLDQGLQFLIQYYNGEERAKGNILERFSAQQFPDLHSELNLSSLELGDSALYFCASSEGITSGGAFGTQYFGPGTRLLVL.

This sequence joins TRBV12-5 and TRBJ2-1; maybe TRBD2 (5 bases). The CDR3 runs to 12 residues. Germline CDR1 and CDR2: LGHNT and FRNRAP. The germline V and J ends were trimmed by 6 bases and 7 bases, with 10 bases remaining between them. The CDR3 loop is CASGLGVNEQFF. CDR3 nucleotides: TGTGCTAGTGGACTAGGCGTGAATGAGCAGTTCTTC. Filled out from reference TRBV12-5 and TRBJ2-1, the complete variable domain reads DARVTQTPRHKVTEMGQEVTMRCQPILGHNTVFWYRQTMMQGLELLAYFRNRAPLDDSGMPKDRFSAEMPDATLATLKIQPSEPRDSAVYFCASGLGVNEQFFGPGTRLTVL.

The rearrangement uses TRBV6-6 and TRBJ1-2; D perhaps matches TRBD1 (5 bases). This CDR3 has 15 amino acids. V lost 0 bases and J 3 bases, leaving 11 bases between the germline ends. Germline lookup yields CDR1 MNHNY and CDR2 SVGAGI (reference sequence). The CDR3 region is CASSYSAGRDYGYTF. For the CDR3, the DNA is TGTGCCAGCAGTTACTCGGCAGGGCGCGACTATGGCTACACCTTC.

This clone was seen a single time. This sequence joins TRBV3-1 (or the pseudogene TRBV3-2) and TRBJ2-7; D remains ambiguous. The CDR3 covers 13 residues. Per germline, CDR1 LGHDT and CDR2 YNNKEL (reference sequence). Trimming pared 3 bases from V and 2 bases from J, leaving 8 bases between. Written as DNA, the CDR3 is TGTGCCAGCAGCCAGGCTTCCCCCTACGAGCAGTACTTC. Translation gives CASSQASPYEQYF.

This clone has a handful of counts. The chain is built from TRBV6-1 and TRBJ1-2, with 8 bases matching TRBD1. V dropped 3 bases and J dropped 12; count of bases not matched to a gene: 3. CDR1 and CDR2 (germline): MNHNS, SASEGT. CDR3 length: 11 amino acids. CDR3 nucleotide sequence: TGTGCCAGCAGTGACCGGACAGGGAACACCTTC. This encodes CASSDRTGNTF.

The count of this clone is one. The chain is built from TRBV2 and TRBJ2-7; D not certain. Trimming removed 6 bases from V and 0 bases from J, with 3 bases in between. This CDR3 has 11 residues. CDR1 is SNHLY and CDR2 is FYNNEI in the germline V gene. The CDR3 here is CASSLSYEQYF. Here the CDR3 DNA reads TGTGCCAGCAGCCTCTCCTACGAGCAGTACTTC.